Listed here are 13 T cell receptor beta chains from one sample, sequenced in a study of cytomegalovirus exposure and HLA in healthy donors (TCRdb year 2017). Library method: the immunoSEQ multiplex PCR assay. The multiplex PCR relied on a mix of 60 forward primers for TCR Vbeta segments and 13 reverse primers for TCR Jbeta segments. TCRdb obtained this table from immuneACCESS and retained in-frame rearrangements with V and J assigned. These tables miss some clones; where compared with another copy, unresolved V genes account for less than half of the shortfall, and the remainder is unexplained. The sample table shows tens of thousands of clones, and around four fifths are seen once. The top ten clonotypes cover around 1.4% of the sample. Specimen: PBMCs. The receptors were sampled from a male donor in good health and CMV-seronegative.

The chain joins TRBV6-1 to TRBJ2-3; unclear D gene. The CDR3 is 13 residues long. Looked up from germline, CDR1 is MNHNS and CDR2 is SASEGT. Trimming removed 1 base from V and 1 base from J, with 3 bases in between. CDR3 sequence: CASSEGGTDTQYF. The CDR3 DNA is TGTGCCAGCAGTGAAGGAGGCACAGATACGCAGTATTTT.

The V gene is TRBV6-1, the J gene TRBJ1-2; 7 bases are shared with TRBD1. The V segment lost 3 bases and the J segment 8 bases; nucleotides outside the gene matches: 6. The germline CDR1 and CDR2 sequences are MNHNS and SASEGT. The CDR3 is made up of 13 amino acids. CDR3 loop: CASSEVRRGGYTF. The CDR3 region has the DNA TGTGCCAGCAGTGAGGTCCGCAGGGGGGGCTACACCTTC.

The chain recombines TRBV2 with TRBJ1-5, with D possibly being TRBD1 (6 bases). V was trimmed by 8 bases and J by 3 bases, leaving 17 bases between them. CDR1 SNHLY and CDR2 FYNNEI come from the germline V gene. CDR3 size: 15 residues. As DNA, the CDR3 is TGTGCCAGCCGGTCCTTCGGACAGTTCAATCAGCCCCAGCATTTT. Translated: CASRSFGQFNQPQHF.

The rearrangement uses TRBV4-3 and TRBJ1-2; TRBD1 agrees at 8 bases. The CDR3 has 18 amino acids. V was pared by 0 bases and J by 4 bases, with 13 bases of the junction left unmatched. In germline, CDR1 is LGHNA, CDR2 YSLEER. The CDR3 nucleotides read TGCGCCAGCAGCCAAGATTTGACAGGGGCCAGCCTGTTCTATGGCTACACCTTC. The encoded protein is CASSQDLTGASLFYGYTF.

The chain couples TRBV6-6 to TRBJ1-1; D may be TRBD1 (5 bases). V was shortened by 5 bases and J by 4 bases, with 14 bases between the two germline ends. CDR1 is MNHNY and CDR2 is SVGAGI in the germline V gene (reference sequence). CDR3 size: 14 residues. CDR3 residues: CASSTGGGGTEAFF. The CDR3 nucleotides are TGTGCCAGCAGTACGGGAGGCGGGGGCACTGAAGCTTTCTTT.

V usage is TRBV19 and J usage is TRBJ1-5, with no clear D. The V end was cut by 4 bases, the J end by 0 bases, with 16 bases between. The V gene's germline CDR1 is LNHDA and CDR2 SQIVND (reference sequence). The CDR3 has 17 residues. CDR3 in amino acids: CASSTRGRSYSNQPQHF. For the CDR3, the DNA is TGTGCCAGTAGTACCCGAGGTCGGTCATATAGCAATCAGCCCCAGCATTTT.

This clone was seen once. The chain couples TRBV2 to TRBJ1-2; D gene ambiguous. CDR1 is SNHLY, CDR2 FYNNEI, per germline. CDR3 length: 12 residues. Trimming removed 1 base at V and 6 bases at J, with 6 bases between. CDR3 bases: TGTGCCAGCAGTGAAGTTGGAGATGGCTACACCTTC. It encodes CASSEVGDGYTF.

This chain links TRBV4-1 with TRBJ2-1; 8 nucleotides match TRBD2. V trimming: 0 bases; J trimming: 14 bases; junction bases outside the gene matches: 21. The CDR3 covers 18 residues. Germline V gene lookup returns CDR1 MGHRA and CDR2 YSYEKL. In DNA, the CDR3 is TGCGCCAGCAGCCAAGATCTTGTAGGAGCGGGAGTTAGGGCGGATAAGTTCTTC. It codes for CASSQDLVGAGVRADKFF.

The CDR3 spells CSVASGSEQYF. Written as DNA, the CDR3 is TGCAGCGTAGCCTCAGGGTCCGAGCAGTACTTC. This chain connects TRBV29-1 to TRBJ2-7; perhaps TRBD1 as D (5 bases). Per the germline V gene, CDR1 is SQVTM and CDR2 is ANQGSEA. The germline V and J ends were trimmed by 6 bases and 6 bases, with 12 bases remaining between them. The CDR3 has 11 residues.

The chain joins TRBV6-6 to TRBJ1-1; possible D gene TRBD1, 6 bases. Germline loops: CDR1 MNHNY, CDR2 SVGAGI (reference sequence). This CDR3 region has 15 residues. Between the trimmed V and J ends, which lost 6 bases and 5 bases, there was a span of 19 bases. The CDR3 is CASRTQTGWGTEAFF. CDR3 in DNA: TGTGCCAGCAGAACCCAGACAGGTTGGGGGACTGAAGCTTTCTTT.

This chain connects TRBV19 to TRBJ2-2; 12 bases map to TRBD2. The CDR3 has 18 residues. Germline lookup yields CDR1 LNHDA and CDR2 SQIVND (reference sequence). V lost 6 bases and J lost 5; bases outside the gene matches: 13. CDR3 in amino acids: CASSEPSGRALGTGELFF. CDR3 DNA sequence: TGTGCCAGTAGCGAGCCTAGCGGGAGGGCCCTGGGAACCGGGGAGCTGTTTTTT.

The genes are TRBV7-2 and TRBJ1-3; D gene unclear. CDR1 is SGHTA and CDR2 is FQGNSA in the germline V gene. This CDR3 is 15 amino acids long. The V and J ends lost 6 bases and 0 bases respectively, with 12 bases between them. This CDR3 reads CASSLDPGSGNTIYF. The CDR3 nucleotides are TGTGCCAGCAGTCTTGATCCAGGCTCTGGAAACACCATATATTTT.

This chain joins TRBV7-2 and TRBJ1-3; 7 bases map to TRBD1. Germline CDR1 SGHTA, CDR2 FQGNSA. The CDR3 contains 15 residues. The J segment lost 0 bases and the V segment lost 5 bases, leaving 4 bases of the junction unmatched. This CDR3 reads CASSQRQGSGNTIYF. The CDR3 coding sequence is TGTGCCAGCAGCCAGAGACAGGGCTCTGGAAACACCATATATTTT.